The clone carrying this T cell receptor (beta chain) was recorded at least ten times. Its antigen is undetermined. This sample was included in a study of breast tumors, draining lymph nodes, adjacent tissues. Study results and limitations: Tumors had less TCR diversity than lymph nodes, more than nontumor tissue. Luminal-like breast cancer showed significantly greater tumor-nontumor repertoire similarity than basal-like breast cancer did.

Samples came from axillary lymph nodes draining the breast cancer. Using its own MiXCR run on the multiplex PCR reads, TCRdb lists one record per CDR3 protein. The sample has roughly 120,000 distinct CDR3 sequences, 15% to 20% seen once. CDR1 DFQATT and CDR2 SNEGSKA come from the germline V gene (reference sequence). The CDR3 loop spans 15 amino acids. V gave up 0 bases and J gave up 0 bases, with 12 bases separating them. The J gene is TRBJ2-7, the V gene TRBV20-1; no clear D. The sample was axillary lymph node tissue. This TCR was recovered from a female donor with breast cancer. Some clones in this sample may be carry-over from other donors' samples. In DNA form, the CDR3 reads TGCAGTGCTAGAGATCAGAGACGGACCTCCTACGAGCAGTACTTC. This encodes CSARDQRRTSYEQYF.